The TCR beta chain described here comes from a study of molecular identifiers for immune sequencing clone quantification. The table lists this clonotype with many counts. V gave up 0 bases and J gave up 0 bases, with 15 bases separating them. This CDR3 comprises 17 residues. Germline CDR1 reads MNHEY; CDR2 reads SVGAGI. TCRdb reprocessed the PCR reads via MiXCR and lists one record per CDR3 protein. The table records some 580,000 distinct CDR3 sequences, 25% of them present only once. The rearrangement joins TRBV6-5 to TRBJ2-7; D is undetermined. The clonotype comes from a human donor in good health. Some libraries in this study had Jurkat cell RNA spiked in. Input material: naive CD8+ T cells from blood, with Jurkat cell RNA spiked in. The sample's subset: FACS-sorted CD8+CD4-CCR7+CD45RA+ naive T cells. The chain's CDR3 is CASSYSTRDPSSYEQYF. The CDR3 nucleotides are TGTGCCAGCAGTTACTCGACTCGCGACCCGAGCTCCTACGAGCAGTACTTC.